This TCR beta chain was captured in a study of low-dose radiotherapy and immunotherapy resistance in tumors. Across the whole study: Individuals in Cohort 2 had 1 Gy per fraction every two weeks, adding up to 13 Gy over 26 weeks. Intravenous ipilimumab 1 mg/kg every six weeks was given with nivolumab 240 mg every two weeks.

Sample time point: before trial treatment. V gave up 5 bases and J gave up 6 bases, with 17 bases separating them. Germline CDR1 SGHTA, CDR2 FQGNSA. CDR3 length: 15 residues. In its sample, this clonotype was seen many times. Priming of first-strand cDNA relied on TRAV- and TRBV-specific primers (covering alpha and beta chains). The authors amplified TCRs for roughly 20 PCR cycles with a constant-region primer and a V-primer adapter. TCRdb re-derived calls from the reads in MiXCR, one entry per CDR3 protein. The sample has under 95,000 distinct CDR3 sequences; about a sixth are singletons. The chain links TRBV7-2 to TRBJ2-1; tentative D call: TRBD2 (6 bases). The sequencing here drew on PBMCs, taken before treatment. The TCR comes from a male donor with prostate cancer. In DNA form, the CDR3 reads TGTGCCAGCAGCCCTGCGGGGTTCTTAGTCAATGAGCAGTTCTTC. It translates to CASSPAGFLVNEQFF.